This T cell receptor beta chain was recovered during a study of T cell repertoires in cytomegalovirus infection. The study, taken as a whole, reports: The response measured ex vivo was dominated by TCR beta clonotypes (HLA-C-restricted and CMV-specific).

TCRdb re-called the reads with MiXCR, one entry per CDR3 protein. The sample gives some 240,000 distinct CDR3 sequences, about a sixth of which show up once; roughly 50% is in the top ten. V lost 3 bases, J lost 6 bases, and 8 bases stayed unmatched. The CDR3 loop spans 14 amino acids. Germline values: CDR1 DFQATT, CDR2 SNEGSKA (reference sequence). This clonotype was seen only a few times. What it recognizes is unknown. The rearrangement links TRBV20-1 to TRBJ2-7, with TRBD1 matching 10 bases. Sequencing input: CD8+ T cells from PBMCs. The TCR was taken from a human donor in good health (CMV status not recorded). Some clones in this sample may be carry-over from other donors' samples. CDR3 sequence reads: CSASTATGGVEQYF. In nucleotides, the CDR3 is TGCAGTGCTAGTACCGCGACAGGGGGCGTCGAGCAGTACTTC.